This T cell receptor (beta chain) comes out of a study of human T cells and chemical hapten exposure. About the study: Upper-back patches of 0.01% DPC were read at 6 days. Study-level findings and limits: TCRs above 1 in 1000 frequency stayed constant with DPC sensitization.

Time point reported: pre-sensitization, week 0. As for treatment: therapeutic diphenylcyclopropenone sensitization with weekly scalp DPC. Germline V lookup: CDR1 DFQATT, CDR2 SNEGSKA (reference sequence). The ends were cut back, 1 base at V and 1 base at J, with 7 bases in the middle. The CDR3 consists of 13 residues. Within the library, unique molecular identifiers were attached to each individual cDNA molecule. TCRdb ran MiXCR on the RACE reads and lists one entry per CDR3 protein. The sample yields about 380,000 distinct CDR3 sequences, 4% to 6% seen once. This clonotype was seen at least ten times. The target antigen is unknown.

The input for sequencing was whole blood, taken in connection with sensitization to the hapten diphenylcyclopropenone (DPC). This rearrangement joins TRBV20-1 to TRBJ1-1; D uncertain. The clonotype originates from a woman aged 50 to 65 with alopecia areata. Some clones in this sample may be carry-over from other donors' samples. CDR3 region: CSARVEGNTEAFF. In DNA form, the CDR3 reads TGCAGTGCTAGAGTCGAGGGGAACACTGAAGCTTTCTTT.